This T cell receptor beta chain was captured in a study of blood T cell repertoires in COVID-19. As for the study in general: The United States, Italy and Spain were the sources of the acute and convalescent COVID-19 samples. From T cells, B-cell-depleted T cells, or PBMCs came the material, which was cDNA or gDNA.

CDR1 is SGHNT and CDR2 is YENEEA in the germline V gene. V lost 5 bases, J lost 3 bases, and 6 bases stayed unmatched. This CDR3 is built from 15 residues. Methods used by the authors: Using reference gene primer amplification, nucleated cell counts were estimated. Produced via immunoSEQ multiplex PCR; TCRdb's table is partial and in-frame only. V, J and clone size were drawn from that table, and D and trimming were deduced from the DNA. This sample has 140,000 or so clones; 82% occur once, and the top ten carry roughly 4%. The chain is built from TRBV11-3 and TRBJ2-1; 8 bases line up with TRBD1. The sequenced sample consisted of peripheral blood. The TCR was taken from an elderly woman with acute or convalescent COVID-19. The CDR3 region has the DNA TGTGCCAGCAGCCAAGGGGGACAGGACTACAATGAGCAGTTCTTC. Protein: CASSQGGQDYNEQFF. The full variable domain, its missing parts supplied by reference TRBV11-3 and TRBJ2-1, is EAGVVQSPRYKIIEKKQPVAFWCNPISGHNTLYWYLQNLGQGPELLIRYENEEAVDDSQLPKDRFSAERLKGVDSTLKIQPAELGDSAVYLCASSQGGQDYNEQFFGPGTRLTVL.